These 27 T cell receptor beta chains were sequenced from one sample in a study of regulatory T cells in long-lasting Graves disease. According to the study, TCR beta libraries were built with iRepertoire HTBI primers and CDR3-region Arm-PCR. Using its own MiXCR run on the multiplex PCR reads, TCRdb lists one record per CDR3 protein. The sample has fewer than 400,000 distinct CDR3 sequences, 18% seen once. Time point of the sample: newly diagnosed GD, antithyroid drugs for less than 3 months. Isolated PBMC RNA provided the starting material for the TCR library. The sequencing here drew on peripheral blood mononuclear cells (PBMCs), taken at new diagnosis, from a patient treated with antithyroid drugs. Every receptor here comes from a female donor with Graves disease.

The V call is TRBV24-1, the J call TRBJ2-2; TRBD1 matches 7 bases. The V and J ends lost 9 bases and 7 bases, in that order; junction bases with no gene match: 4. The CDR3 length is 12 residues. CDR1 is KGHDR, CDR2 SFDVKD, per germline. Here the CDR3 reads CATETGYGELFF. CDR3 DNA sequence: TGTGCCACCGAGACAGGGTACGGGGAGCTGTTTTTT.

The sample holds many counts of this clonotype. V gene TRBV2 combines with J gene TRBJ2-5; D ambiguous. CDR1 SNHLY and CDR2 FYNNEI come from the germline V gene. This CDR3 is built from 13 residues. V lost 7 bases, J lost 1 base, and 10 bases lay in between. As DNA, the CDR3 is TGTGCCAGCAAGCAGACATTCCAAGAGACCCAGTACTTC. It codes for CASKQTFQETQYF. The full variable domain, rest sourced from reference TRBV2 and TRBJ2-5, is EPEVTQTPSHQVTQMGQEVILRCVPISNHLYFYWYRQILGQKVEFLVSFYNNEISEKSEIFDDQFSVERPDGSNFTLKIRSTKLEDSAMYFCASKQTFQETQYFGPGTRLLVL.

Many counts were recorded for this clonotype. V and J are TRBV4-1 and TRBJ2-3, with a tentative D call TRBD2 (6 bases). CDR3 length equals 16 residues. Germline values: CDR1 MGHRA, CDR2 YSYEKL. V lost 3 bases and J lost 5, with 18 bases in between. The CDR3 spells CASSQAVIRGKDTQYF. Written as DNA, the CDR3 is TGCGCCAGCAGCCAGGCGGTGATCCGGGGGAAAGATACGCAGTATTTT.

This clonotype has a count of ten or more. This rearrangement joins TRBV28 to TRBJ2-3; TRBD2 aligns across 10 bases. Losses at the gene ends were 5 bases for V and 4 bases for J; bases not matched to a gene: 21. Per the germline V gene, CDR1 is MDHEN and CDR2 is SYDVKM. The CDR3 consists of 20 residues. The CDR3 protein is CASSLAGVRPTDGLADTQYF. The CDR3 DNA reads as TGTGCCAGCAGTCTAGCGGGAGTACGCCCGACGGATGGTCTGGCAGATACGCAGTATTTT.

This clonotype was picked up many times. V and J are TRBV5-1 and TRBJ2-7, with 10 positions matching TRBD2. V lost 0 bases, J lost 3 bases, and 3 bases stayed unmatched. Germline CDR1 SGHRS, CDR2 YFSETQ. This CDR3 contains 15 residues. The CDR3, as DNA: TGCGCCAGCAGCTTGGTTTCTAGCGGGAGCTACGAGCAGTACTTC. Amino acid sequence: CASSLVSSGSYEQYF.

This clonotype was detected many times. V gene TRBV5-1 combines with J gene TRBJ2-3; 9 positions agree with TRBD2. Trimming took 4 bases from V and 5 from J; bases not matched to a gene: 11. This CDR3 contains 16 residues. Germline V gene lookup returns CDR1 SGHRS and CDR2 YFSETQ. The CDR3 sequence is CASSLPGAGGRDTQYF. CDR3 bases: TGCGCCAGCAGCCTTCCAGGAGCGGGAGGCCGAGATACGCAGTATTTT. The full variable domain, with the rest looked up from reference TRBV5-1 and TRBJ2-3, is KAGVTQTPRYLIKTRGQQVTLSCSPISGHRSVSWYQQTPGQGLQFLFEYFSETQRNKGNFPGRFSGRQFSNSRSEMNVSTLELGDSALYLCASSLPGAGGRDTQYFGPGTRLTVL.

This clonotype was counted ten times or more. The rearrangement links TRBV29-1 to TRBJ1-2; 8 bases line up with TRBD1. The CDR3 has 12 residues. Germline CDR1 SQVTM, CDR2 ANQGSEA. Germline trimming cut 7 bases from V and 3 bases from J; bases unmatched to any gene: 4. The CDR3, as DNA: TGCAGCGAGCAGACAGGGGACTATGGCTACACCTTC. Translation gives CSEQTGDYGYTF.

About this clonotype: With only one base between it and a far larger clone, this is likely a read error. The conserved phenylalanine or tryptophan is not found at the CDR3 terminus, so this likely reflects a read error. This chain uses TRBV7-2 with TRBJ2-5; 10 positions agree with TRBD1. With V trimmed by 8 bases and J by 4 bases, 4 bases remained unmatched. Per germline, CDR1 SGHTA and CDR2 FQGNSA. This CDR3 comprises 13 residues. The CDR3 spells CASGQGVGETQYL. DNA for the CDR3: TGTGCCAGCGGACAGGGGGTTGGAGAGACCCAGTACTTG.

This clonotype turned up a few times. The chain links TRBV19 to TRBJ2-7; 10 positions match TRBD1. The J segment lost 3 bases and the V segment lost 0 bases, leaving 2 bases of the junction unmatched. Germline CDR1 LNHDA, CDR2 SQIVND (reference sequence). This CDR3 comprises 15 residues. The CDR3 protein is CASSIEGTGVYEQYF. DNA of the CDR3: TGTGCCAGTAGTATAGAGGGGACAGGGGTCTACGAGCAGTACTTC. The variable domain in full, completed from reference TRBV19 and TRBJ2-7, reads DGGITQSPKYLFRKEGQNVTLSCEQNLNHDAMYWYRQDPGQGLRLIYYSQIVNDFQKGDIAEGYSVSREKKESFPLTVTSAQKNPTAFYLCASSIEGTGVYEQYFGPGTRLTVT.

The rearrangement joins TRBV20-1 to TRBJ2-1; 9 positions agree with TRBD1. CDR3 size: 15 residues. Germline V gene data show CDR1 as DFQATT and CDR2 as SNEGSKA (reference sequence). Unmatched junction bases numbered 12, after V lost 1 base and J lost 11 bases. CDR3 in amino acids: CSARAPGQGFNQQFF. CDR3 DNA sequence: TGCAGTGCTAGAGCTCCGGGACAGGGATTTAATCAGCAGTTCTTC.

This clonotype was recorded many times. The chain recombines TRBV28 with TRBJ2-2; 8 nucleotides agree with TRBD2. CDR1 MDHEN and CDR2 SYDVKM come from the germline V gene. V was clipped by 5 bases and J by 1 base; unmatched bases: 3. The CDR3 is 15 amino acids. CDR3 region: CASSHRGGNTGELFF. DNA for the CDR3: TGTGCCAGCAGTCATCGGGGGGGGAACACCGGGGAGCTGTTTTTT.

This clonotype showed up many times. The J gene is TRBJ2-3, the V gene TRBV10-3; D may match TRBD1 or TRBD2 (6 bases each). Germline-derived CDR1 and CDR2 are ENHRY and SYGVKD. V was cut by 2 bases and J by 2 bases, with 20 bases left in between. The CDR3 has 18 residues. CDR3 sequence reads: CAISETQKGGSFTDTQYF. The CDR3 nucleotides are TGTGCCATCAGTGAGACCCAAAAGGGGGGAAGCTTCACAGATACGCAGTATTTT.

This clonotype was counted only a few times. The rearrangement uses TRBV29-1 and TRBJ1-2; D gene uncertain. This CDR3 region has 12 residues. V gave up 4 bases and J gave up 4 bases, with 10 bases separating them. Germline lookup yields CDR1 SQVTM and CDR2 ANQGSEA. As DNA, the CDR3 is TGCAGCGTTGTGGGTGTGAGCTATGGCTACACCTTC. Translating it yields CSVVGVSYGYTF. Together with reference TRBV29-1 and TRBJ1-2, the CDR3 gives the full variable domain: SAVISQKPSRDICQRGTSLTIQCQVDSQVTMMFWYRQQPGQSLTLIATANQGSEATYESGFVIDKFPISRPNLTFSTLTVSNMSPEDSSIYLCSVVGVSYGYTFGSGTRLTVV.

This clonotype occurred many times. The chain couples TRBV6-1 to TRBJ1-6; 7 bases match TRBD1. Germline V CDR1 and CDR2: MNHNS, SASEGT. V shed 7 bases and J 9 bases; nucleotides not matched to a gene: 15. This CDR3 region has 16 residues. CDR3 coding DNA: TGTGCCAGCAAGGATAAGACAGGGTGGTTAAGTTCACCCCTCCACTTT. Translating gives CASKDKTGWLSSPLHF.

The table lists this clonotype with many counts. The chain employs TRBV5-1 and TRBJ1-2, with D maybe TRBD1 (5 bases). From germline, CDR1 is SGHRS and CDR2 YFSETQ. The CDR3 is 11 residues long. With 5 bases removed from V and 10 bases from J, the gap between germline ends came to 12 bases. CDR3 region: CASSQDTLYTF. The CDR3 nucleotides are TGCGCCAGCAGTCAGGACACCCTCTACACCTTC. The entire variable domain, with the rest obtained from reference TRBV5-1 and TRBJ1-2, is as follows: KAGVTQTPRYLIKTRGQQVTLSCSPISGHRSVSWYQQTPGQGLQFLFEYFSETQRNKGNFPGRFSGRQFSNSRSEMNVSTLELGDSALYLCASSQDTLYTFGSGTRLTVV.

This clonotype was counted a few times. The chain carries TRBV11-2 and TRBJ2-5; a weak D match, TRBD2 (6 bases). The length of the CDR3 is 15 residues. Trimming removed 5 bases at V and 1 base at J, with 14 bases between. Germline-derived CDR1 and CDR2 are SGHAT and FQNNGV. CDR3 nucleotides: TGTGCCAGCAGCCAAGACGGGAGTGGCCAAGAGACCCAGTACTTC. This encodes CASSQDGSGQETQYF.

In its sample, this clonotype was seen many times. The CDR3 loop reads CASSESGLRTDTQYF. The CDR3 nucleotides read TGTGCCAGCAGTGAATCCGGTCTTCGCACAGATACGCAGTATTTT. The gene calls are TRBV25-1 and TRBJ2-3; D is ambiguous. There are 15 residues in the CDR3. Germline CDR1 and CDR2: MGHDK and SYGVNS. V was trimmed by 1 base and J by 1 base, leaving 9 bases between them.

This chain connects TRBV29-1 to TRBJ1-1; D perhaps matches TRBD1 (5 bases). In germline, CDR1 is SQVTM, CDR2 ANQGSEA. The CDR3 runs to 11 residues. V was cut by 3 bases and J by 7 bases, with 9 bases left in between. Here the CDR3 reads CSVDGGVEAFF. The CDR3 DNA reads TGCAGCGTTGATGGGGGGGTTGAAGCTTTCTTT.

The chain combines TRBV18 with TRBJ2-7, with 12 bases that match TRBD2. The germline V gene has CDR1 KGHSH and CDR2 LQKENI. The CDR3 is made up of 18 amino acids. V trimming: 2 bases; J trimming: 0 bases; junction bases outside the gene matches: 8. CDR3 nucleotide sequence: TGTGCCAGCTCACCAGACGGGACTAGCGGGCCCCGCTCCTACGAGCAGTACTTC. This gives the protein CASSPDGTSGPRSYEQYF.

This clonotype was recorded many times. The chain combines TRBV6-1 with TRBJ2-3, with 7 bases identical to TRBD2. The trim removed 7 bases at V and 6 bases at J, leaving 4 bases unmatched. The germline V gene has CDR1 MNHNS and CDR2 SASEGT. There are 12 residues in the CDR3. CDR3 protein: CASNREADTQYF. DNA of the CDR3: TGTGCCAGCAATCGGGAGGCGGATACGCAGTATTTT.

This clonotype was seen ten or more times. V usage is TRBV15 and J usage is TRBJ2-2; D might be TRBD2 (5 bases). The CDR3 extends over 15 amino acids. Germline V gives CDR1 LNHNV, CDR2 YYDKDF (reference sequence). V dropped 5 bases and J dropped 4 bases, with 14 bases sitting between them. This CDR3 reads CATSREPRGTGELFF. In DNA form, the CDR3 reads TGTGCCACCAGCCGTGAACCCCGGGGCACCGGGGAGCTGTTTTTT.

This clonotype was seen repeatedly, ten times or more. The CDR3 DNA sequence: TGCAGTGCTGCCAGGGAGGCTGGTATGAACACTGAAGCTTTCTTT. Protein product: CSAAREAGMNTEAFF. This chain uses TRBV20-1 with TRBJ1-1, with D tentatively TRBD1 (5 bases). Per the germline V gene, CDR1 is DFQATT and CDR2 is SNEGSKA (reference sequence). Trimming took 5 bases from V and 0 from J, leaving 16 bases between them. The CDR3 is 15 residues long.

The table lists this clonotype with many counts. This chain joins TRBV12-3 or TRBV12-4 and TRBJ2-2; D uncertain. The CDR3 totals 16 residues. The V end lost 0 bases, the J end lost 0 bases, and 8 bases lay between the germline ends. CDR3 bases: TGTGCCAGCAGTTTAGCGCAGGTATCGAACACCGGGGAGCTGTTTTTT. It encodes CASSLAQVSNTGELFF.

Concerning this clonotype: A far bigger clonotype differs at one base, so this is likely a read error. The chain joins TRBV11-2 to TRBJ2-1; weak D call: TRBD2 (5 bases). CDR1 and CDR2 from the germline V gene are SGHAT and FQNNGV. The CDR3 consists of 15 residues. CDR3 loop: CASSLELAGQETHYF. CDR3 in DNA: TGTGCCAGCAGCTTAGAGCTAGCAGGCCAAGAGACCCACTACTTC. Using reference TRBV11-2 and TRBJ2-1 for the parts outside the CDR3, the full variable domain is EAGVAQSPRYKIIEKRQSVAFWCNPISGHATLYWYQQILGQGPKLLIQFQNNGVVDDSQLPKDRFSAERLKGVDSTLKIQPAKLEDSAVYLCASSLELAGQETHYFGPGTRLTVL.

V gene TRBV7-9 combines with J gene TRBJ1-3; TRBD1 agrees at 7 bases. The junction had 4 bases not matched to a gene; V was cut back by 5 bases and J by 0 bases. The CDR3 consists of 15 residues. Germline loops: CDR1 SEHNR, CDR2 FQNEAQ (reference sequence). CDR3 sequence reads: CASSLRDSSGNTIYF. The CDR3 DNA reads TGTGCCAGCAGCCTCCGGGACAGCTCTGGAAACACCATATATTTT.

With respect to this clonotype: This sequence may be a read error, since a much larger clone differs from it by one base. The chain links TRBV11-2 to TRBJ2-3; perhaps TRBD1 as D (6 bases). Trimming left V 2 bases short and J 2 bases short, with 17 bases between. CDR3 length: 17 amino acids. Germline assignment: CDR1 SGHAT and CDR2 FQNNGV. As DNA, the CDR3 is TGTGCCAGCAGCTTAAGGGGGTCGCGGGCGGACACAGATACGCAGTATTTT. This sequence encodes CASSLRGSRADTDTQYF.

The chain uses TRBV10-2 and TRBJ2-2; 8 bases line up with TRBD1. The CDR3 has 15 amino acids. Unmatched junction bases numbered 8, after V lost 8 bases and J lost 3 bases. From germline, CDR1 is WSHSY and CDR2 SAAADI. CDR3 coding DNA: TGCGCCAGCGCCCCTGGACAGGGACACACCGGGGAGCTGTTTTTT. Translating it yields CASAPGQGHTGELFF.